A single sample gave rise to the 19 T cell receptor beta chains below, sequenced in a study of read filtering for tumor transcriptome and immune sequencing. The library was built from about 400 ng RNA with molecular barcoded adaptors for alpha/delta and beta/gamma chains. TCRdb called the reads again in MiXCR, with one record for every CDR3 protein. The profile shows 43,000 or so distinct CDR3 sequences, roughly 12% of them singletons. The sequencing sample was made of a population of CD138-negative cells sorted from bone marrow. The receptors originated from a donor at least 40 years old with multiple myeloma.

Note on this clonotype: A much larger clonotype is one base distant, so this may be a read error. The rearrangement links TRBV13 to TRBJ1-1; no reliable D call. The CDR3 loop spans 12 amino acids. V lost 2 bases, J lost 10 bases, and 11 bases lay in between. Per germline, CDR1 PRHDT and CDR2 FYEKMQ (reference sequence). The CDR3 nucleotides are TGTGCCAGCAGCTTACAGAAGAGTAGAGCTTTCTTT. The encoded protein is CASSLQKSRAFF.

At least ten counts were recorded for this clonotype. V is TRBV4-2 and J is TRBJ2-1, with TRBD1 matching 8 bases. The CDR3 runs 16 residues. V lost 4 bases to trimming and J lost 4 bases; unmatched junction nucleotides: 9. CDR1 and CDR2 (germline): LGHNA, YNFKEQ. For the CDR3, the DNA is TGTGCCAGCAGCCTAACCGGGACAGGCCCTTACAATGAGCAGTTCTTC. It codes for CASSLTGTGPYNEQFF.

There are many counts of this clonotype. V usage is TRBV6-2 or TRBV6-3 and J usage is TRBJ2-4, with a tentative D call TRBD2 (5 bases). Trimming took 8 bases from V and 2 from J, leaving 16 bases between them. There are 15 residues in the CDR3. Germline assignment: CDR1 MNHEY and CDR2 SVGEGT. CDR3 DNA: TGTGCCAGCTCCCGTACCCGGGAACCCAAAAACATTCAGTACTTC. Its translation is CASSRTREPKNIQYF.

In its sample, this clonotype was seen many times. The chain uses TRBV7-6 and TRBJ2-1; maybe TRBD2 (6 bases). This CDR3 has 14 amino acids. V lost 6 bases to trimming and J lost 4 bases, with 13 bases between them. CDR1 and CDR2 from the germline V gene are SGHVS and FNYEAQ. The CDR3, as DNA: TGTGCCAGCAGTCCTGGGACTGGTTACAATGAGCAGTTCTTC. It yields the protein CASSPGTGYNEQFF.

This clonotype was observed many times. The rearrangement uses TRBV6-5 and TRBJ2-5; 8 bases agree with TRBD2. Looked up from germline, CDR1 is MNHEY and CDR2 is SVGAGI. J lost 4 bases, V lost 2 bases, and 9 bases had no gene match. The CDR3 covers 16 residues. The CDR3 spells CASSYGNSGVGETQYF. In DNA, the CDR3 is TGTGCCAGCAGTTACGGAAATAGCGGGGTTGGAGAGACCCAGTACTTC.

This clonotype was picked up many times. The rearrangement links TRBV27 to TRBJ2-2; 10 positions agree with TRBD2. This CDR3 comprises 15 residues. Germline assignment: CDR1 MNHEY and CDR2 SMNVEV (reference sequence). Trimming removed 6 bases from V and 2 bases from J; junction bases left unmatched: 3. The CDR3: CASSRLAGNTGELFF. Written as DNA, the CDR3 is TGTGCCAGCAGCCGACTAGCGGGTAACACCGGGGAGCTGTTTTTT.

V and J are TRBV7-9 and TRBJ2-1, with a tentative D call TRBD2 (6 bases). V lost 3 bases, J lost 0 bases, and 9 bases lay in between. Germline values: CDR1 SEHNR, CDR2 FQNEAQ (reference sequence). There are 15 residues in the CDR3. CDR3 sequence (DNA): TGTGCCAGCAGCTTGGAGCGGGTCTCCTACAATGAGCAGTTCTTC. As protein: CASSLERVSYNEQFF.

The table lists this clonotype with many counts. A read error may explain this, as a much larger clone is one base away. The conserved final phenylalanine or tryptophan is absent from the CDR3, which likely points to a read error. CDR3 nucleotides: TGTGCCAGCAGCTTGGGTATTAGCGGGAGTGAGCAGTTCTCC. Translated: CASSLGISGSEQFS. This chain uses TRBV5-4 with TRBJ2-1; 9 bases fit TRBD2. The CDR3 covers 14 residues. The V gene end was trimmed by 0 bases and the J gene end by 9 bases; junction bases not matched to a gene: 4. CDR1 and CDR2 (germline): SGHNT, YYREEE (reference sequence).

This clonotype was recorded at least ten times. The chain employs TRBV19 and TRBJ1-4, with D maybe TRBD1 (6 bases). This CDR3 comprises 13 residues. Germline CDR1 reads LNHDA; CDR2 reads SQIVND (reference sequence). V gave up 7 bases and J gave up 7 bases, with 13 bases separating them. The CDR3 DNA reads as TGTGCCAGTACTAACAGGGAGCGTGAAAAACTGTTTTTT. It yields the protein CASTNREREKLFF.

This clonotype came up many times. The J gene is TRBJ2-3, the V gene TRBV20-1; D unresolved. The CDR3 spans 12 residues. Germline-derived CDR1 and CDR2 are DFQATT and SNEGSKA (reference sequence). The V end was cut by 5 bases, the J end by 1 base, with 7 bases between. The CDR3 DNA reads TGCAGTGCTGACGACCGCACAGATACGCAGTATTTT. This encodes CSADDRTDTQYF.

V usage is TRBV24-1 and J usage is TRBJ2-2, with D possibly being TRBD2 (6 bases). The CDR3 is made up of 17 amino acids. Germline values: CDR1 KGHDR, CDR2 SFDVKD. The V gene lost 3 bases and the J gene lost 4 bases, with 17 bases spanning the gap. The CDR3 loop reads CATSDPTSTGVTGELFF. The CDR3 nucleotides are TGTGCCACCAGTGATCCGACTTCCACGGGAGTCACCGGGGAGCTGTTTTTT.

This clonotype appeared many times. The chain joins TRBV19 to TRBJ2-4; possible D gene TRBD1, 6 bases. CDR3 length: 15 amino acids. V lost 2 bases and J lost 3, with 11 bases in between. Germline-derived CDR1 and CDR2 are LNHDA and SQIVND (reference sequence). CDR3 sequence (DNA): TGTGCCAGTAGTATAAGAGGGGGAGTCAAAAACATTCAGTACTTC. Its protein product is CASSIRGGVKNIQYF.

This clonotype was found many times. The gene calls are TRBV7-9 and TRBJ2-1; D is unclear. Germline V gene sequence: CDR1 SEHNR, CDR2 FQNEAQ (reference sequence). The CDR3 length is 12 residues. Trimming pared 5 bases from V and 10 bases from J, leaving 12 bases between. CDR3 region: CASSPHLAEQFF. The CDR3 region has the DNA TGTGCCAGCAGCCCCCATCTGGCCGAGCAGTTCTTC.

This clonotype was recorded at least ten times. J is TRBJ1-5 and V is TRBV19; D may be TRBD1 (5 bases). Germline loops: CDR1 LNHDA, CDR2 SQIVND (reference sequence). The V end lost 5 bases, the J end lost 9 bases, and 17 bases lay between the germline ends. The CDR3 runs to 14 residues. The CDR3 here is CASSGRDPLRPQHF. As DNA, the CDR3 is TGTGCCAGTAGTGGCAGGGACCCTCTGAGGCCCCAGCATTTT.

This clonotype has at least ten counts. The chain couples TRBV4-2 to TRBJ2-1; TRBD2 matches at 13 bases. The CDR3 contains 15 residues. Losses at the gene ends were 4 bases for V and 10 bases for J; bases not matched to a gene: 7. Germline-derived CDR1 and CDR2 are LGHNA and YNFKEQ. This CDR3 is CASSLGLAGAGEQFF. The CDR3 coding sequence is TGTGCCAGCAGCCTTGGACTAGCGGGAGCGGGGGAGCAGTTCTTC.

There are many counts of this clonotype. The chain uses TRBV29-1 and TRBJ2-7, with D hard to call. CDR1 and CDR2 (germline): SQVTM, ANQGSEA. V gave up 4 bases and J gave up 2 bases, with 15 bases separating them. CDR3 length: 14 residues. Here the CDR3 DNA reads TGCAGCGTTGTATGGGCCCAACGGACCTACGAGCAGTACTTC. Translation: CSVVWAQRTYEQYF.

This clonotype showed up just a few times. The chain employs TRBV15 and TRBJ1-5; TRBD1 matches at 8 bases. This CDR3 contains 17 residues. V trimming: 0 bases; J trimming: 2 bases; junction bases outside the gene matches: 6. Per germline, CDR1 LNHNV and CDR2 YYDKDF (reference sequence). CDR3 sequence reads: CATSRDRLGQGNQPQHF. The CDR3, as DNA: TGTGCCACCAGCAGAGATCGCCTGGGACAGGGCAATCAGCCCCAGCATTTT.

This clonotype was found many times. The chain has TRBV24-1 and TRBJ2-7; D gene ambiguous. The V gene lost 4 bases and the J gene lost 3 bases, with 6 bases spanning the gap. CDR1 is KGHDR and CDR2 is SFDVKD in the germline V gene. The CDR3 has 12 residues. The CDR3 loop reads CATSEGNYEQYF. DNA of the CDR3: TGTGCCACCAGTGAAGGGAACTACGAGCAGTACTTC.

This clonotype came up many times. The V and J genes are TRBV20-1 and TRBJ2-5; the match to TRBD2 covers 14 bases. The germline gives CDR1 DFQATT, CDR2 SNEGSKA (reference sequence). The CDR3 spans 15 residues. V shed 6 bases, J shed 4 bases, and the junction held 7 bases outside the gene matches. In nucleotides, the CDR3 is TGCAGTGCAGAGTATGGACTAGCGGGAGGAGAGACCCAGTACTTC. This encodes CSAEYGLAGGETQYF.